The 32 T cell receptor beta chains presented below share a single source sample, sequenced in a study of T-cell memory formation after mild COVID-19 (dated by TCRdb to the early 2020s). The method was 5' RACE. The sequencing machine was an Illumina NovaSeq 6000. TCRdb passed the public sequencing reads through fastp at Q25 and MiXCR, retaining productive beta sequences. Each CDR3 protein gets just one entry, which takes the most common genes and DNA from the rows behind it. This sample comprises about 560,000 distinct CDR3 sequences, 17% of them detected only once. About 8.1% of the sample belongs to the ten largest clones. Sequencing input: PBMCs or a T cell subset sorted from them (not recorded which). All receptors derive from an adult woman who had mild COVID-19 (a few samples of this study predate the infection). The sample titles of this study are shuffled in the database, so cell type and time point are left out; the donor was told from shared clones.

The chain carries TRBV6-6 and TRBJ2-5, with 10 nucleotides matching TRBD2. The germline CDR1 and CDR2 sequences are MNHNY and SVGAGI (reference sequence). Germline trimming cut 0 bases from V and 0 bases from J; bases unmatched to any gene: 4. The CDR3 is 17 amino acids. CDR3 loop: CASSYSSSGGYQETQYF. In nucleotides, the CDR3 is TGTGCCAGCAGTTACTCGTCTAGCGGGGGTTACCAAGAGACCCAGTACTTC.

The V gene is TRBV5-1, the J gene TRBJ2-5; D is undetermined. V was shortened by 2 bases and J by 4 bases, with 9 bases between the two germline ends. Looked up from germline, CDR1 is SGHRS and CDR2 is YFSETQ. The CDR3 length is 13 residues. CDR3 nucleotides: TGCGCCAGCAGCTTAGGGAAATCAGAGACCCAGTACTTC. Amino acids: CASSLGKSETQYF.

This clonotype was observed a few times. CDR3 nucleotide sequence: TGTGCCAGCACCCCCCACCCCGGGCTCGAGCAGTACTTC. Protein product: CASTPHPGLEQYF. This sequence joins TRBV14 and TRBJ2-7, with no clear D. Germline V gives CDR1 SGHDN, CDR2 FVKESK. Trimming shortened V by 7 bases and J by 6 bases, and 16 bases separated the two germline ends. The CDR3 runs 13 residues.

This clonotype was picked up a small number of times. The CDR3 loop is CASSLSTSGTDTQYF. The CDR3, as DNA: TGTGCCAGCAGCTTAAGCACTAGCGGCACAGATACGCAGTATTTT. V and J are TRBV7-3 and TRBJ2-3; 7 nucleotides agree with TRBD2. Germline assignment: CDR1 SGHTA and CDR2 FQGTGA. CDR3 length: 15 amino acids. The V segment lost 1 base and the J segment 1 base; nucleotides outside the gene matches: 2.

In its sample, this clonotype was seen a few times. J is TRBJ2-5 and V is TRBV7-9; 8 positions agree with TRBD1. Germline V CDR1 and CDR2: SEHNR, FQNEAQ (reference sequence). The CDR3 length is 14 residues. V shed 1 base and J 4 bases; nucleotides not matched to a gene: 2. The CDR3 loop is CASSLGTGLETQYF. Here the CDR3 DNA reads TGTGCCAGCAGCTTAGGGACAGGGCTAGAGACCCAGTACTTC.

This clonotype was counted only a few times. The genes are TRBV5-1 and TRBJ2-3, with 12 positions matching TRBD2. The V and J ends lost 2 bases and 4 bases, in that order; junction bases with no gene match: 5. This CDR3 region has 16 residues. Germline loops: CDR1 SGHRS, CDR2 YFSETQ. The CDR3 sequence: CASSFGLAGMADTQYF. DNA of the CDR3: TGCGCCAGCAGCTTTGGACTAGCGGGGATGGCAGATACGCAGTATTTT. Full variable domain (missing parts from reference TRBV5-1 and TRBJ2-3): KAGVTQTPRYLIKTRGQQVTLSCSPISGHRSVSWYQQTPGQGLQFLFEYFSETQRNKGNFPGRFSGRQFSNSRSEMNVSTLELGDSALYLCASSFGLAGMADTQYFGPGTRLTVL.

This clonotype was counted between two and nine times. The rearrangement links TRBV4-1 to TRBJ1-2; maybe TRBD1 (6 bases). The germline gives CDR1 MGHRA, CDR2 YSYEKL. The CDR3 sequence is 16 residues long. Trimming stripped 3 bases from V and 4 bases from J, with 18 bases between. The CDR3 DNA reads as TGCGCCAGCAGCCATCGATTGGACAGTTATACCTATGGCTACACCTTC. It yields the protein CASSHRLDSYTYGYTF.

This clonotype was found a few times. This rearrangement joins TRBV3-1 to TRBJ2-3; 13 bases match TRBD2. V trimming: 1 base; J trimming: 5 bases; junction bases outside the gene matches: 3. The CDR3 runs to 16 residues. Germline assignment: CDR1 LGHDT and CDR2 YNNKEL (reference sequence). The CDR3 bases are TGTGCCAGCAGCCAAGGGACTAGCGGGAGTGGAGATACGCAGTATTTT. Translating it yields CASSQGTSGSGDTQYF.

The chain employs TRBV7-2 and TRBJ1-4, with D tentatively TRBD1 (6 bases). V was cut by 6 bases and J by 6 bases, with 17 bases left in between. The CDR3 runs to 15 residues. Germline lookup yields CDR1 SGHTA and CDR2 FQGNSA. This CDR3 reads CASRPAGAKDEKLFF. The DNA for the CDR3 is TGTGCCAGCAGACCCGCGGGGGCTAAGGATGAAAAACTGTTTTTT.

The table lists this clonotype with a few counts. This rearrangement joins TRBV12-3 or TRBV12-4 to TRBJ2-7; 11 bases are shared with TRBD2. CDR3 length: 14 residues. Trimming took 7 bases from V and 2 from J; bases not matched to a gene: 4. CDR3 region: CASKGLAGPYEQYF. The CDR3 region has the DNA TGTGCCAGCAAAGGACTAGCGGGCCCCTACGAGCAGTACTTC.

This clonotype came up a few times. This chain connects TRBV9 to TRBJ1-1; TRBD1 aligns across 7 bases. CDR3 size: 17 residues. Germline V gene sequence: CDR1 SGDLS, CDR2 YYNGEE. J lost 0 bases, V lost 4 bases, and 12 bases had no gene match. CDR3 sequence (DNA): TGTGCCAGCAGCCCGGGACAGCGCACAGTTATGAACACTGAAGCTTTCTTT. It yields the protein CASSPGQRTVMNTEAFF.

This clonotype appeared a few times. V is TRBV10-3 and J is TRBJ2-7; TRBD2 matches 11 bases. Losses at the gene ends were 4 bases for V and 2 bases for J; bases not matched to a gene: 4. CDR1 is ENHRY, CDR2 SYGVKD, per germline. CDR3 length: 15 residues. This CDR3 is CAISAGTSGPYEQYF. In DNA, the CDR3 is TGTGCCATCAGTGCGGGGACTAGCGGACCCTACGAGCAGTACTTC.

The chain has TRBV20-1 and TRBJ1-1, with 7 bases identical to TRBD1. Germline assignment: CDR1 DFQATT and CDR2 SNEGSKA (reference sequence). V lost 5 bases to trimming and J lost 3 bases; unmatched junction nucleotides: 6. The CDR3 is 13 residues long. This CDR3 reads CSAFRQGHTEAFF. For the CDR3, the DNA is TGCAGTGCTTTCCGACAGGGACACACTGAAGCTTTCTTT.

This clonotype has at least ten counts. The chain uses TRBV28 and TRBJ1-3; a possible D gene is TRBD1 (5 bases). This CDR3 comprises 13 residues. CDR1 and CDR2 (germline): MDHEN, SYDVKM. Deletions cut 5 bases from V and 5 bases from J, with 10 bases between. For the CDR3, the DNA is TGTGCCAGCAGTCTTGGGACTCGAAACACCATATATTTT. The encoded protein is CASSLGTRNTIYF.

J is TRBJ2-1 and V is TRBV7-2; TRBD2 might be the D (7 bases). Between the trimmed V and J ends, which lost 2 bases and 2 bases, there was a span of 10 bases. CDR1 SGHTA and CDR2 FQGNSA come from the germline V gene. The CDR3 totals 15 residues. The DNA of the CDR3 is TGTGCCAGCAGCTTATGGGGGGGCACCTACAATGAGCAGTTCTTC. It codes for CASSLWGGTYNEQFF.

The chain employs TRBV7-2 and TRBJ2-1, with a weak D call TRBD1 (5 bases). Per germline, CDR1 SGHTA and CDR2 FQGNSA. The germline V and J ends were trimmed by 5 bases and 5 bases, with 10 bases remaining between them. The CDR3 covers 13 residues. CDR3 protein: CASSAVRDNEQFF. In DNA, the CDR3 is TGTGCCAGCAGCGCCGTCAGGGACAATGAGCAGTTCTTC.

The rearrangement links TRBV20-1 to TRBJ1-1; no clear D. V was cut by 6 bases and J by 8 bases, with 10 bases left in between. Germline CDR1 DFQATT, CDR2 SNEGSKA (reference sequence). The CDR3 is made up of 10 amino acids. The CDR3 DNA reads as TGCAGTGCCCTGGCTCGGGAAGCTTTCTTT. Amino acids: CSALAREAFF.

The V and J genes are TRBV5-1 and TRBJ2-1; 7 bases map to TRBD1. CDR1 and CDR2 (germline): SGHRS, YFSETQ. This CDR3 is 15 amino acids long. J gave up 7 bases and V 0 bases, and 7 bases lay outside the gene matches. CDR3 sequence reads: CASSLGATGWNEQFF. CDR3 in DNA: TGCGCCAGCAGCTTGGGCGCGACAGGGTGGAATGAGCAGTTCTTC.

Many counts were recorded for this clonotype. The CDR3 bases are TGTGCCAGCAGCGTCGGGGGTACCGCTAACTATGGCTACACCTTC. Protein sequence: CASSVGGTANYGYTF. The V and J genes are TRBV9 and TRBJ1-2, with D possibly matching TRBD1 (5 bases). V was clipped by 2 bases and J by 0 bases, with 11 bases between them. Per germline, CDR1 SGDLS and CDR2 YYNGEE. This CDR3 has 15 residues.

The rearrangement links TRBV15 to TRBJ1-5; D is unresolved. Deletions cut 0 bases from V and 7 bases from J, with 13 bases between. Germline V gene data show CDR1 as LNHNV and CDR2 as YYDKDF (reference sequence). The CDR3 is made up of 15 amino acids. The CDR3 DNA sequence: TGTGCCACCAGCAGAGAAGGGCAGTCCAGACAGCCCCAGCATTTT. This translates into CATSREGQSRQPQHF.

V usage is TRBV7-9 and J usage is TRBJ1-6; D is ambiguous. This CDR3 region has 13 residues. Trimming cost V 10 bases and J 5 bases, with 12 bases left between them. Germline V lookup: CDR1 SEHNR, CDR2 FQNEAQ (reference sequence). CDR3 amino acids: CATVINNNSPLHF. The CDR3 DNA reads as TGTGCCACCGTTATCAATAATAATTCACCCCTCCACTTT. Full variable domain (outside the CDR3, taken from reference TRBV7-9 and TRBJ1-6): DTGVSQNPRHKITKRGQNVTFRCDPISEHNRLYWYRQTLGQGPEFLTYFQNEAQLEKSRLLSDRFSAERPKGSFSTLEIQRTEQGDSAMYLCATVINNNSPLHFGNGTRLTVT.

This clonotype was found a few times. The chain uses TRBV10-3 and TRBJ1-2; TRBD1 agrees at 9 bases. Per germline, CDR1 ENHRY and CDR2 SYGVKD. With 6 bases clipped from V and 6 bases from J, the junction kept 5 bases outside the gene matches. There are 13 residues in the CDR3. The CDR3 DNA reads TGTGCCATCAGGGGACAGGGAGCTCATGGCTACACCTTC. It encodes CAIRGQGAHGYTF.

In this sample, this clonotype turned up a few times. The V gene is TRBV5-1, the J gene TRBJ2-5, with D unclear. The V gene's germline CDR1 is SGHRS and CDR2 YFSETQ. This CDR3 has 14 residues. V was clipped by 4 bases and J by 2 bases, with 12 bases between them. The CDR3 DNA reads as TGCGCCAGCAGCAATGACGGATTTCAAGAGACCCAGTACTTC. This gives the protein CASSNDGFQETQYF. Filled out from reference TRBV5-1 and TRBJ2-5, the complete variable domain reads KAGVTQTPRYLIKTRGQQVTLSCSPISGHRSVSWYQQTPGQGLQFLFEYFSETQRNKGNFPGRFSGRQFSNSRSEMNVSTLELGDSALYLCASSNDGFQETQYFGPGTRLLVL.

This clonotype has a handful of counts. V is TRBV9 and J is TRBJ2-2, with D perhaps matching TRBD1 or TRBD2 (7 bases each). The CDR3 length is 15 residues. V was shortened by 3 bases and J by 9 bases, with 18 bases between the two germline ends. Germline V CDR1 and CDR2: SGDLS, YYNGEE. The CDR3 coding sequence is TGTGCCAGCAGCGCAGGGGGACTACCGGATTGGGAGCTGTTTTTT. Protein product: CASSAGGLPDWELFF.

V gene TRBV6-6 combines with J gene TRBJ1-1; possibly TRBD1 for D (6 bases). CDR1 is MNHNY and CDR2 is SVGAGI in the germline V gene (reference sequence). There are 11 residues in the CDR3. Trimming shortened V by 5 bases and J by 10 bases, and 11 bases separated the two germline ends. CDR3 nucleotides: TGTGCCAGCAGTCCAGGGGAGGGAGCTTTCTTT. This sequence encodes CASSPGEGAFF.

The chain couples TRBV6-5 to TRBJ2-1; 7 nucleotides match TRBD2. With V trimmed by 6 bases and J by 5 bases, 10 bases remained unmatched. The CDR3 is 15 amino acids. The germline V gene has CDR1 MNHEY and CDR2 SVGAGI. Written as DNA, the CDR3 is TGTGCCAGCAGCGCGGGACTAATCCCACACAATGAGCAGTTCTTC. This codes for CASSAGLIPHNEQFF.

This clonotype was detected ten times or more. The chain is built from TRBV5-1 and TRBJ2-7; D is possibly TRBD2 (6 bases). The CDR3 has 16 amino acids. From germline, CDR1 is SGHRS and CDR2 YFSETQ. Trimming removed 0 bases from V and 3 bases from J, with 16 bases in between. The CDR3 DNA sequence: TGCGCCAGCAGCTTGGGAGAAAGGGCGCGGGGCTACGAGCAGTACTTC. Translating gives CASSLGERARGYEQYF.

The chain recombines TRBV11-3 with TRBJ2-1, with D tentatively TRBD1 or TRBD2 (5 bases each). CDR3 length: 14 amino acids. Germline V lookup: CDR1 SGHNT, CDR2 YENEEA. Trimming took off 5 bases at V and 8 bases at J, with 16 bases between the two ends. In DNA form, the CDR3 reads TGTGCCAGCAGCCTCCTCCGCACGGGGCATGAGCAGTTCTTC. Encoded protein: CASSLLRTGHEQFF.

Only a few counts were recorded for this clonotype. The rearrangement uses TRBV4-3 and TRBJ2-6; 7 bases are shared with TRBD1. V lost 6 bases, J lost 0 bases, and 17 bases stayed unmatched. The CDR3 has 20 residues. Germline V lookup: CDR1 LGHNA, CDR2 YSLEER. The CDR3 loop is CASSRAPPGQLSSGANVLTF. The CDR3 DNA sequence: TGCGCCAGCAGTCGTGCGCCCCCGGGACAGCTTAGCTCTGGGGCCAACGTCCTGACTTTC.

This clonotype was seen a handful of times. A read error may produce the germline difference seen at one junction end. The genes are TRBV30 and TRBJ2-7, with D possibly being TRBD2 (5 bases). The CDR3 covers 13 residues. CDR1 is GTSNPN and CDR2 is SVGIG in the germline V gene (reference sequence). DNA for the CDR3: TGTGCCTGGGGAGGCTCTGTTCCCTACGGGCAGTACTTC. It translates to CAWGGSVPYGQYF.

This chain uses TRBV4-1 with TRBJ1-2; TRBD1 agrees at 8 bases. The CDR3 loop spans 17 amino acids. J was trimmed by 3 bases and V by 1 base; bases with no gene match: 10. Per the germline V gene, CDR1 is MGHRA and CDR2 is YSYEKL. The CDR3 nucleotides read TGCGCCAGCAGCCAAGTTCGTATGGCAGGGGGCGACTATGGCTACACCTTC. Encoded protein: CASSQVRMAGGDYGYTF.

This clonotype was recorded many times. The J gene is TRBJ2-5, the V gene TRBV7-2; D possibly corresponds to TRBD1 (5 bases). The CDR3 loop spans 16 amino acids. The V gene lost 2 bases and the J gene lost 1 base, with 14 bases spanning the gap. Germline lookup yields CDR1 SGHTA and CDR2 FQGNSA. The CDR3 nucleotides are TGTGCCAGCAGCTTAAGTTTTAGGGGTTCCCAAGAGACCCAGTACTTC. It is translated as CASSLSFRGSQETQYF.